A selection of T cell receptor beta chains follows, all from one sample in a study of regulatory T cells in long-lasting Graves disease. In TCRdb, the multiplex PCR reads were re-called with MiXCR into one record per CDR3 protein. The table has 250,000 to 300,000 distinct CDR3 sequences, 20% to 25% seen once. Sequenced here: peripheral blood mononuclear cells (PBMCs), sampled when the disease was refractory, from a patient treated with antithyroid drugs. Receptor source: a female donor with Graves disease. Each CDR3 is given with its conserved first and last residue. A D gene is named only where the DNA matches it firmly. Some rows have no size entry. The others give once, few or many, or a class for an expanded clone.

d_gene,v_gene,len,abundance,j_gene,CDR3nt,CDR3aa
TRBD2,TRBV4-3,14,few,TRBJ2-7,TGCGCCAGCAGCCAAGGGACTAGGGACTACGAGCAGTACTTC,CASSQGTRDYEQYF
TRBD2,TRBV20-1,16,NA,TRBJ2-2,TGCAGTGCTAGGGAGCCGGGACTAGCGGTCTCCGGGGAGCTGTTTTTT,CSAREPGLAVSGELFF
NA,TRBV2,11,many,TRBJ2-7,TGTGCCTCCTCGGGGGAGTACGAGCAGTACTTC,CASSGEYEQYF
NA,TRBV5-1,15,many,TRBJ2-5,TGCGCCAGCAGCTACTCGGACAGCATTCAAGAGACCCAGTACTTC,CASSYSDSIQETQYF
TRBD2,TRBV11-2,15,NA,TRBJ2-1,TGTGCCAGCAGCTTAGTACTAGCGGGAGGGAATGAGCAGTTCTTC,CASSLVLAGGNEQFF
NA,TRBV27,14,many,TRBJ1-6,TGTGCCAGCAGGGGGCGCCCAAGGGTGTCACCCCTCCACTTT,CASRGRPRVSPLHF
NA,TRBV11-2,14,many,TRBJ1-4,TGTGCCAGCAGCTTAGAACGGTGGGGTGAAAAACTGTTTTTT,CASSLERWGEKLFF
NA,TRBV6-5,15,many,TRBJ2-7,TGTGCCAGCAGTTATGTGGCCGGGGGCTTCAACGAGCAGTACTTC,CASSYVAGGFNEQYF
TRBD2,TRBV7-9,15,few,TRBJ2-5,TGTGCCAGCAGCTTCGTAGCGGGCAGACAAGAGACCCAGTACTTC,CASSFVAGRQETQYF
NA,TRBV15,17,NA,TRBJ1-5,TGTGCCACCAGCAGAGATTGGGGGCAGTTTGGAAGTCAGCCCCAGCATTTT,CATSRDWGQFGSQPQHF
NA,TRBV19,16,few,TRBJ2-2,TGTGCCAGTAGTTTCGGGACCGCTCCGAACACCGGGGAGCTGTTTTTT,CASSFGTAPNTGELFF
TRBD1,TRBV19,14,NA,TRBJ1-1,TGTGCCAGTAGTATTAGAGGGGGCAACACTGAAGCTTTCTTT,CASSIRGGNTEAFF
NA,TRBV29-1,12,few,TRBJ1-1,TGCAGCGTTGAAACAGTGAACACTGAAGCTTTCTTT,CSVETVNTEAFF
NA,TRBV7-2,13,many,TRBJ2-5,TGCGCCAGCAGCCAGGCTGCGGCAGGGACCCAGTACTTC,CASSQAAAGTQYF
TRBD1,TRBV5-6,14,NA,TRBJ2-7,TGTGCCAGCAGCCACCGGACAGGGGGCTACGAGCAGTACTTC,CASSHRTGGYEQYF
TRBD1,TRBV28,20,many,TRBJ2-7,TGTGCCAGCTTCCGGGACAGGGGGACGCAGGGCCCCGCCCGGACCTACGAGCAGTACTTC,CASFRDRGTQGPARTYEQYF
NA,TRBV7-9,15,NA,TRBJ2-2,TGTGCCAGCAGTAGGGGGGAGCCGAACACCGGGGAGCTGTTTTTT,CASSRGEPNTGELFF
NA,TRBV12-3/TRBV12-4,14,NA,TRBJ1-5,TGTGCCAGCAGTTTCCCCCGTAGCAATCAGCCCCAGCATTTT,CASSFPRSNQPQHF
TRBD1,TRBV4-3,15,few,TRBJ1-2,TGCGCCAGCAGCCAAGATCGAGGGGGCCCGGCCGGCTACACCTTC,CASSQDRGGPAGYTF
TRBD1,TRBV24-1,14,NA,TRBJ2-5,TGTGCCACCTCGGACAGGTTCTTTGGAGAGACCCAGTACTTC,CATSDRFFGETQYF
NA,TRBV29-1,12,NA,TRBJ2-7,TGCAGCGTAATTAGGGGGAGCGACGAGCAGTACTTC,CSVIRGSDEQYF
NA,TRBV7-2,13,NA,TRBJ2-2,TGTGCCAGCAGCTATGGGACACCCGGGGAGCTGTTTTTT,CASSYGTPGELFF
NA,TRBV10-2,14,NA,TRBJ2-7,TGCGCCAGCAGGCAAGGGTTAGGGGCCTACGAGCAGTACTTC,CASRQGLGAYEQYF
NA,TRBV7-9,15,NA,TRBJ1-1,TGTGCCAGCAGCTTGCTGCCCGCAATGAACACTGAAGCTTTCTTT,CASSLLPAMNTEAFF
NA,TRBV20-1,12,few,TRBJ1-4,TGCAGTGCGGGGACGGTCGTAGAGAAACTGTTTTTT,CSAGTVVEKLFF
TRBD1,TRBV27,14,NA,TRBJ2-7,TGTGCCAGCGCATTAGGGGACAGGGGCTACGAGCAGTACTTC,CASALGDRGYEQYF
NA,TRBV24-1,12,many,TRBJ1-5,TGTGCCACCAGTGACCCGGACAGACCCCAGCATTTT,CATSDPDRPQHF
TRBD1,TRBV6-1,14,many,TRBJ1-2,TGTGCCAGCAGTCCCAATTTGGACAGGGATGGCTACACCTTC,CASSPNLDRDGYTF
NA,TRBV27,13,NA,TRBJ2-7,TGTGCCAGCAGTTTAGGGGCGGAGTACGAGCAGTACTTC,CASSLGAEYEQYF
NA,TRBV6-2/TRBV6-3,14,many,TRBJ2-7,TGTGCCAGCAGTTACACTGGGGAGTCCTACGAGCAGTACTTC,CASSYTGESYEQYF
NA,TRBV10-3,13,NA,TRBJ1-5,TGTGCCATCCAAGGGGCCCTATGGGAGCCCCAGCATTTT,CAIQGALWEPQHF
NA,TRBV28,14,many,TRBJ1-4,TGTGCCAGCAGTTTATTGCTTCAGGGAGAAAAACTGTTTTTT,CASSLLLQGEKLFF
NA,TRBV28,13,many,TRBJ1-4,TGTGCCCTTGGGGCCCCGGCGGAGAAAAAACTGTTTTTT,CALGAPAEKKLFF
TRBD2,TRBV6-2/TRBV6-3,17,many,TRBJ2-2,TGTGCCAGCAGGCGGACTAGCGGGAGCAGGGACACCGGGGAGCTGTTTTTT,CASRRTSGSRDTGELFF
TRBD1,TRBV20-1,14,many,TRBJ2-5,TGCAGTGCTGTAATTCCGGGACAGAAAGAGACCCAGTACTTC,CSAVIPGQKETQYF
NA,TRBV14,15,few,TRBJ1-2,TGTGCCAGCAGCCAAGAAAGGTCCAGTCGATATGGCTACACCTTC,CASSQERSSRYGYTF
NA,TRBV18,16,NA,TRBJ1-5,TGTGCCAGCTCACCAATTCGGCAGGATAGCAATCAGCCCCAGCATTTT,CASSPIRQDSNQPQHF
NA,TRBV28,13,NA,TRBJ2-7,TGTGCCAGTCGGACCTCCAGCTCCTACGAGCAGTACTTC,CASRTSSSYEQYF
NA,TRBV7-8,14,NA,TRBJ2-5,TGTGCCAGCAGCTTAGCAGGGGAAGGGGAGACCCAGTACTTC,CASSLAGEGETQYF
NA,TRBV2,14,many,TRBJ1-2,TGTGCCAGCAGTGAGGCGAGCCTAAACTATGGCTACACCTTC,CASSEASLNYGYTF
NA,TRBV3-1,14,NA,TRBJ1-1,TGTGCCAGCAGCCAAATGGGGTTGAACACTGAAGCTTTCTTT,CASSQMGLNTEAFF
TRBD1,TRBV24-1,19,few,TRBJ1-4,TGTGCCACCAGTGATTTGAGAGGGACAGGGGTTTGTTATCATGAAAAACTGTTTTTT,CATSDLRGTGVCYHEKLFF
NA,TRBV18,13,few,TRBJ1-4,TGTGCCAGCTCAGACGGACAGCGTGAAAAACTGTTTTTT,CASSDGQREKLFF
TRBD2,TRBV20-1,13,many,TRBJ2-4,TGCAGTGCTAGAGCGGGAGGGCGGTTCATTCAGTACTTC,CSARAGGRFIQYF
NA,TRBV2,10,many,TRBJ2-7,TGTGCCAGCGCAGGGATCGAGCAGTACTTC,CASAGIEQYF
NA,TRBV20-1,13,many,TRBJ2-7,TGCAGTGCTAGCGTTCCCAGAACCTACGAGCAGTACTTC,CSASVPRTYEQYF
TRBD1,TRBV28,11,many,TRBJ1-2,TGTGCCACGGACAGGGGTTATGGCTACACCTTC,CATDRGYGYTF
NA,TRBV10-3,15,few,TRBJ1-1,TGTGCCATCAGTGAGTCCGGGAAGGGAGAGACTGAAGCTTTCTTT,CAISESGKGETEAFF
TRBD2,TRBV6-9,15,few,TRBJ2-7,TGTGCCAGCAGTTCCCTAGCGGGAGACGGTTACGAGCAGTACTTC,CASSSLAGDGYEQYF
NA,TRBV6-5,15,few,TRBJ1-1,TGTGCCAGCAGTTACATCGGGGGGCGTGACACTGAAGCTTTCTTT,CASSYIGGRDTEAFF
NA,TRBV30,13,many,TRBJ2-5,TGTGCCTGGAGGCTAAAGGGACAAGAGACCCAGTACTTC,CAWRLKGQETQYF
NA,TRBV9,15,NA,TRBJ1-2,TGTGCCAGCAGCGTAGATCAGGGAAGGGGGTATGGCTACACCTTC,CASSVDQGRGYGYTF
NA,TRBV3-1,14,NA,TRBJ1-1,TGTGCCAGCAGCCAAGATGCGGGCAGGACTGAAGCTTTCTTT,CASSQDAGRTEAFF
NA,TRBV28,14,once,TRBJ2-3,TGTGCCAGCAGTTCTTGGCCAAGCACAGATACGCAGTATTTT,CASSSWPSTDTQYF
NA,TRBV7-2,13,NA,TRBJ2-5,TGTGCCAGCACCCCCGAGGAGGGTGGGGAGCAGTACTTC,CASTPEEGGEQYF
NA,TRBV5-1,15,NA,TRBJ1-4,TGCGCCAGCAGCTTGTTGGGGGGCGCCCATGAAAAACTGTCTTTT,CASSLLGGAHEKLSF
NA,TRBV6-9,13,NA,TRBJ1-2,TGTGCCAGCAGTTGCTACAGGGCGTCCGGCTACACCTTC,CASSCYRASGYTF
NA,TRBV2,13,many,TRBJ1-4,TGTGCCTCAACCGGGGCGGCTAATGAAAAACTGTTTTTT,CASTGAANEKLFF
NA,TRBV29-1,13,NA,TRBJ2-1,TGCAGCGTTGAAGAACTAGCAAACAATGAGCAGTTCTTC,CSVEELANNEQFF